This TCR beta chain is from a study of blood T cell repertoires in COVID-19. The overall study: Specimens from acute and convalescent COVID-19 originated in the United States, Italy and Spain.

This CDR3 has 14 amino acids. Germline assignment: CDR1 SGHDN and CDR2 FVKESK. Between the trimmed V and J ends, which lost 1 base and 3 bases, there was a span of 10 bases. Original processing notes: Amplifying reference gene primers gave estimates of nucleated cell counts. Assay: immunoSEQ multiplex PCR; the TCRdb copy retains only in-frame clones and omits some. That table gives V, J and clone size, and the DNA gave D and trimming. Among 40,000 to 50,000 clones listed, about 89% were seen once. The chain has TRBV14 and TRBJ2-7, with D possibly being TRBD2 (5 bases). This clonotype was sampled from a man in his fifties or sixties with active COVID-19. Sequenced: peripheral blood. CDR3 in amino acids: CASSQGPDFYEQYF. CDR3 bases: TGTGCCAGCAGCCAAGGGCCGGACTTCTACGAGCAGTACTTC.